The T cell receptor (beta chain) under discussion was sequenced for a study of T cells in Graves' hyperthyroidism and ophthalmopathy. Amplified regions were TCR beta CDR3 sequences from RNA transcripts. The HTBI primer set served for first-round RT-PCR of the TCR CDR3. TCRdb reprocessed the multiplex PCR reads with MiXCR, giving one entry per CDR3 protein. The table has some 420,000 distinct CDR3 sequences, roughly 15% seen once. Hyperthyroidism, newly diagnosed and lasting under 2 months, affected patients aged 18 to 65. Uncontrolled infection, other autoimmune disease, pregnancy and lactation each barred patients from inclusion. As to this clonotype: Antigen unknown. This may be a read error: a much more frequent sequence differs by one nucleotide.

Regarding the study as a whole: Ophthalmopathy cases were set apart from stable hyperthyroidism by a 13 V-J model. Blood held most thyroid clonotypes expanded above 0.001 frequency.

The CDR3 has 14 residues. Germline V gene data show CDR1 as SGHAT and CDR2 as FQNNGV. The chain has TRBV11-2 and TRBJ2-7; D not certain. The clonotype originates from a young woman with Graves' hyperthyroidism. The sample taken for sequencing was blood. DNA for the CDR3: TGTACCAGCAGCGTAGGCACAAGCTCCTACGAGCAGTACTTC. This gives the protein CTSSVGTSSYEQYF.